This TCR beta chain was identified in a study of regulatory T cells in long-lasting Graves disease. Overall study results and limits: Accuracy may have been reduced by the small sample size. Reduced TCR diversity was observed in persistent Graves' patients versus newly diagnosed patients.

The germline V gene has CDR1 MDHEN and CDR2 SYDVKM. The CDR3 length is 13 residues. Trimming removed 10 bases from V and 2 bases from J, with 14 bases in between. This clonotype was counted ten times or more. Its specificity is unknown. Time point noted: newly diagnosed GD, antithyroid drugs for less than 3 months. PBMC RNA was the source of the TCR library. Building of the TCR beta libraries involved iRepertoire HTBI primers and Arm-PCR of CDR3 regions. Each CDR3 protein gets one entry after TCRdb re-called the multiplex PCR reads with MiXCR. The sample consists of roughly 440,000 distinct CDR3 sequences, about 16% of them appearing once. This sample was shared with a second study, whose subject was T cells in Graves' hyperthyroidism and ophthalmopathy. That study adds: Exclusion followed for patients with uncontrolled infection, other autoimmune disease, pregnancy or lactation. Initially, a first-round RT-PCR of the TCR CDR3 employed the HTBI primer set.

Material: peripheral blood mononuclear cells (PBMCs), obtained at new diagnosis, from a patient treated with antithyroid drugs. The J gene is TRBJ1-2, the V gene TRBV28; possibly TRBD1 for D (6 bases). This sequence was found in a woman aged 18 to 35 with Graves disease. CDR3 bases: TGTGCCACCTCCCCGGGACACAACTATGGCTACACCTTC. This sequence encodes CATSPGHNYGYTF.